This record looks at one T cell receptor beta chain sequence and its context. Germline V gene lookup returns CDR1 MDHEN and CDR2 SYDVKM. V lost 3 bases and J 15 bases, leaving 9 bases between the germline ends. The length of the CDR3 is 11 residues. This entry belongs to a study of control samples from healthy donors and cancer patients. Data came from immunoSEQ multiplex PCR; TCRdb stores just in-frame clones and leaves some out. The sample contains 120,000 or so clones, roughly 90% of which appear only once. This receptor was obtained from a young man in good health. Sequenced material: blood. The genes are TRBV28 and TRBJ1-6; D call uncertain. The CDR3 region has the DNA TGTGCCAGCAGTTTTGAAGGTTTCCTCCACTTT. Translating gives CASSFEGFLHF.